This T cell receptor beta chain came from a study of shared clonotypes between healthy human individuals. Study-wide points: Compared with clonotypes that all four donors shared, non-shared clonotypes had lower generation probabilities.

This table comes from immunoSEQ multiplex PCR, and its TCRdb copy is limited to in-frame clones, with some not included. The sample holds about 1.1 million clones; around three quarters are singletons and the top ten take about 0.94%. The CDR3 spans 11 residues. Trimming took 5 bases from V and 4 from J, leaving 9 bases between them. Germline loops: CDR1 DFQATT, CDR2 SNEGSKA (reference sequence). Turning to this clone: Its antigen is as yet unknown. Other DNA sequences within the sample encode an identical CDR3.

Sequences were obtained from memory CD4+ T cells from PBMCs. The subset: CD45RA-negative fraction. The TCR comes from a young man in good health. Some clones in this sample may be carry-over from other donors' samples. The J gene is TRBJ2-7, the V gene TRBV20-1; D is unresolved. The CDR3 nucleotides read TGCAGTGCTGGGGTTTCGTACGAGCAGTACTTC. Translating it yields CSAGVSYEQYF.